What follows describes a single T cell receptor beta chain. What this receptor recognizes is not known. Per-base qualities were not stored, and no clone one base away is much larger. These data belong to a study of control samples from healthy donors and cancer patients (dated by TCRdb to the early 2020s). The germline V gene specifies KGHSH as CDR1 and LQKENI as CDR2. Including the terminal cysteine and phenylalanine, the CDR3 comprises 13 residues. Only CDR3 DNA remains: 39 bases, in frame from the first base. Trimming takes 3 bases from V and 3 bases from J, and the germline ends sit 6 bases apart. Library preparation was by the immunoSEQ multiplex PCR assay. TCRdb stores this immuneACCESS table with in-frame sequences only. Part of the clones is absent; in the studies checked, under half of the shortfall reflects unresolved V genes, and no reason is known for the rest. The table for this sample lists approximately 86,000 clones; approximately 93% of them were counted only once. The ten largest clones add up to nearly 1.5% of the sample.

The sample consisted of blood. The sequence was collected from a woman aged 25-40 years in good health. The chain is encoded by TRBV18 joined to TRBJ1-3; the D gene assignment is ambiguous. The CDR3 protein: CASSPGVGNTIYF. In nucleotides, the sequence is TGTGCCAGCTCACCGGGAGTTGGAAACACCATATATTTT.